The 10 T cell receptor beta chains given below trace back to one sample, sequenced in a study of Ad26.COV2.S vaccination and SARS-CoV-2 variants (dated by TCRdb to the early 2020s). The sample's treatment or condition label, decoded: some 20 received Ad26.COV2.S at low or high dose, single or two shots; about five received placebo; per-sample allocation not given. For vaccine and placebo recipients, the sequenced repertoires came from samples collected on day 63 after the first injection. Library prep was done by the immunoSEQ multiplex PCR assay. Imported from immuneACCESS, the table was reduced by TCRdb to in-frame sequences with V and J called. These copies leave out some clones; in studies compared against another copy, an unresolved V gene accounts for under half, and the cause of the remainder is not known. This sample lists 410,000 or so clones; around 92% were detected once. The top ten clones comprise around 1.7% of the sample.

Sequencing used peripheral blood, obtained in a trial of Ad26.COV2.S vaccine versus placebo. The source is a person between 18 and 60 years old who received the Ad26.COV2.S COVID-19 vaccine or a placebo.

This chain links TRBV4-3 with TRBJ1-5; 7 bases agree with TRBD1. Germline V CDR1 and CDR2: LGHNA, YSLEER. The CDR3 is 16 amino acids. The V and J ends lost 0 bases and 3 bases, in that order; junction bases with no gene match: 5. CDR3 sequence reads: CASSQDSRGLNQPQHF. The CDR3 DNA follows: TGCGCCAGCAGCCAAGACTCGAGGGGGCTCAATCAGCCCCAGCATTTT.

The rearrangement joins TRBV3-1 (or the pseudogene TRBV3-2) to TRBJ2-5; a possible D gene is TRBD2 (6 bases). The CDR3 loop spans 16 amino acids. V lost 4 bases and J 3 bases, leaving 18 bases between the germline ends. Germline loops: CDR1 LGHDT, CDR2 YNNKEL (reference sequence). The CDR3 loop reads CASSPLGSGIKETQYF. CDR3 nucleotides: TGTGCCAGCAGCCCACTCGGGAGCGGTATAAAAGAGACCCAGTACTTC.

The V gene is TRBV5-5, the J gene TRBJ1-6; no firm D call. Deletions cut 0 bases from V and 0 bases from J, with 7 bases between. Germline V gene data show CDR1 as SGHKS and CDR2 as YYEKEE (reference sequence). There are 16 residues in the CDR3. CDR3 in DNA: TGTGCCAGCAGCTTGGTGGGATACTCCTATAATTCACCCCTCCACTTT. Translation gives CASSLVGYSYNSPLHF.

This chain links TRBV7-9 with TRBJ2-3; D might be TRBD2 (6 bases). The CDR3 consists of 14 residues. CDR1 is SEHNR and CDR2 is FQNEAQ in the germline V gene (reference sequence). Trimming took off 7 bases at V and 5 bases at J, with 16 bases between the two ends. As DNA, the CDR3 is TGTGCCAGCAACTTGGGCGGGGCGGGAGATACGCAGTATTTT. Protein product: CASNLGGAGDTQYF.

This clone appeared a few times. The chain joins TRBV4-1 to TRBJ1-1; D remains unclear. Germline V gene data show CDR1 as MGHRA and CDR2 as YSYEKL. The CDR3 has 14 amino acids. The germline V and J ends were trimmed by 4 bases and 8 bases, with 17 bases remaining between them. The CDR3 is CASSRATSLLEAFF. The CDR3 DNA reads TGCGCCAGCAGCCGAGCGACCAGCTTACTAGAAGCTTTCTTT.

This CDR3 is CASSYGAARYNEQFF. DNA for the CDR3: TGTGCCAGCAGTTACGGGGCAGCCAGATACAATGAGCAGTTCTTC. The rearrangement joins TRBV6-5 to TRBJ2-1; a weak D match, TRBD1 (5 bases). Germline CDR1 and CDR2: MNHEY and SVGAGI. The CDR3 consists of 15 residues. V was shortened by 2 bases and J by 4 bases, with 12 bases between the two germline ends.

The chain employs TRBV19 and TRBJ2-5; a weak D match, TRBD2 (6 bases). There are 17 residues in the CDR3. Per the germline V gene, CDR1 is LNHDA and CDR2 is SQIVND (reference sequence). V was pared by 7 bases and J by 5 bases, with 26 bases between. CDR3 nucleotides: TGTGCCAGTATATCAAAAGTCGGAGGGGAGGTTCGGGAGACCCAGTACTTC. Its translation: CASISKVGGEVRETQYF. Filled out from reference TRBV19 and TRBJ2-5, the complete variable domain reads DGGITQSPKYLFRKEGQNVTLSCEQNLNHDAMYWYRQDPGQGLRLIYYSQIVNDFQKGDIAEGYSVSREKKESFPLTVTSAQKNPTAFYLCASISKVGGEVRETQYFGPGTRLLVL.

The genes are TRBV9 and TRBJ2-7; 7 nucleotides match TRBD1. The CDR3 is 15 residues long. The germline gives CDR1 SGDLS, CDR2 YYNGEE. With V trimmed by 0 bases and J by 2 bases, 5 bases remained unmatched. The CDR3 sequence is CASSVGQGRAYEQYF. As DNA, the CDR3 is TGTGCCAGCAGCGTAGGACAGGGAAGGGCCTACGAGCAGTACTTC.

The chain combines TRBV28 with TRBJ1-2; no definite D call. In germline, CDR1 is MDHEN, CDR2 SYDVKM. Trimming took off 11 bases at V and 8 bases at J, with 21 bases between the two ends. The CDR3 consists of 13 residues. The CDR3 loop reads CALGRHGVLGYTF. The CDR3 DNA reads as TGTGCCCTAGGTCGGCACGGAGTCCTGGGCTACACCTTC.

The chain has TRBV9 and TRBJ2-7; D uncertain. Trimming left V 0 bases short and J 3 bases short, with 10 bases between. The CDR3 covers 14 residues. Germline CDR1 and CDR2: SGDLS and YYNGEE. The CDR3 DNA reads as TGTGCCAGCAGCGTAGAACAGCGACACTACGAGCAGTACTTC. It codes for CASSVEQRHYEQYF.